The clone carrying this TCR beta chain was observed a single time. Assay version v3.0 of immunoSEQ was used, and it was run at survey level. The table came from immunoSEQ multiplex PCR; TCRdb's copy has only in-frame clones and leaves some out. The table has fewer than 30,000 clones, 81% seen once. This specimen comes from a study of long-term antiretroviral therapy in people with HIV. V was trimmed by 0 bases and J by 5 bases, leaving 29 bases between them. CDR1 SGDLS and CDR2 YYNGEE come from the germline V gene. The length of the CDR3 is 20 residues. Sequenced here: unsorted PBMCs, sampled at the start of antiretroviral therapy, before treatment. This sequence was found in a woman between 18 and 29 years old with HIV. The chain is built from TRBV9 and TRBJ1-2; perhaps TRBD1 as D (6 bases). The CDR3 region has the DNA TGTGCCAGCAGCGTAGTTCCCTCTAAAGGGACACCACCTCGCCTATATGGCTACACCTTC. Encoded protein: CASSVVPSKGTPPRLYGYTF.